This T cell receptor (beta chain) stems from a study of cytomegalovirus exposure and HLA in healthy donors. Broader study findings: The study put roughly 160 TCR beta chains on its list as cytomegalovirus-associated. It was reportedly the case that the classifier diagnosed cytomegalovirus status with high specificity and sensitivity. CMV antigen specificity of a few CMV-associated chains was confirmed in vitro.

Note on this clone: The antigen remains unidentified.

Germline loops: CDR1 MNHNS, CDR2 SASEGT. Trimming took 1 base from V and 5 from J, leaving 6 bases between them. The CDR3 is 14 residues long. The donors were part of the roughly 130-subject validation cohort, which stood apart from the roughly 640-subject first cohort. Clones were read by immunoSEQ multiplex PCR, and TCRdb kept only the in-frame ones, dropping some. The sample includes roughly 150,000 clones, roughly 95% of them seen just once. V usage is TRBV6-1 and J usage is TRBJ1-6, with no clear D. The sample was PBMCs. The clonotype comes from a woman in her late teens or twenties in good health and CMV-seronegative. The CDR3 reads CASSEDRDNSPLHF. Written as DNA, the CDR3 is TGTGCCAGCAGTGAAGATAGAGATAATTCACCCCTCCACTTT.